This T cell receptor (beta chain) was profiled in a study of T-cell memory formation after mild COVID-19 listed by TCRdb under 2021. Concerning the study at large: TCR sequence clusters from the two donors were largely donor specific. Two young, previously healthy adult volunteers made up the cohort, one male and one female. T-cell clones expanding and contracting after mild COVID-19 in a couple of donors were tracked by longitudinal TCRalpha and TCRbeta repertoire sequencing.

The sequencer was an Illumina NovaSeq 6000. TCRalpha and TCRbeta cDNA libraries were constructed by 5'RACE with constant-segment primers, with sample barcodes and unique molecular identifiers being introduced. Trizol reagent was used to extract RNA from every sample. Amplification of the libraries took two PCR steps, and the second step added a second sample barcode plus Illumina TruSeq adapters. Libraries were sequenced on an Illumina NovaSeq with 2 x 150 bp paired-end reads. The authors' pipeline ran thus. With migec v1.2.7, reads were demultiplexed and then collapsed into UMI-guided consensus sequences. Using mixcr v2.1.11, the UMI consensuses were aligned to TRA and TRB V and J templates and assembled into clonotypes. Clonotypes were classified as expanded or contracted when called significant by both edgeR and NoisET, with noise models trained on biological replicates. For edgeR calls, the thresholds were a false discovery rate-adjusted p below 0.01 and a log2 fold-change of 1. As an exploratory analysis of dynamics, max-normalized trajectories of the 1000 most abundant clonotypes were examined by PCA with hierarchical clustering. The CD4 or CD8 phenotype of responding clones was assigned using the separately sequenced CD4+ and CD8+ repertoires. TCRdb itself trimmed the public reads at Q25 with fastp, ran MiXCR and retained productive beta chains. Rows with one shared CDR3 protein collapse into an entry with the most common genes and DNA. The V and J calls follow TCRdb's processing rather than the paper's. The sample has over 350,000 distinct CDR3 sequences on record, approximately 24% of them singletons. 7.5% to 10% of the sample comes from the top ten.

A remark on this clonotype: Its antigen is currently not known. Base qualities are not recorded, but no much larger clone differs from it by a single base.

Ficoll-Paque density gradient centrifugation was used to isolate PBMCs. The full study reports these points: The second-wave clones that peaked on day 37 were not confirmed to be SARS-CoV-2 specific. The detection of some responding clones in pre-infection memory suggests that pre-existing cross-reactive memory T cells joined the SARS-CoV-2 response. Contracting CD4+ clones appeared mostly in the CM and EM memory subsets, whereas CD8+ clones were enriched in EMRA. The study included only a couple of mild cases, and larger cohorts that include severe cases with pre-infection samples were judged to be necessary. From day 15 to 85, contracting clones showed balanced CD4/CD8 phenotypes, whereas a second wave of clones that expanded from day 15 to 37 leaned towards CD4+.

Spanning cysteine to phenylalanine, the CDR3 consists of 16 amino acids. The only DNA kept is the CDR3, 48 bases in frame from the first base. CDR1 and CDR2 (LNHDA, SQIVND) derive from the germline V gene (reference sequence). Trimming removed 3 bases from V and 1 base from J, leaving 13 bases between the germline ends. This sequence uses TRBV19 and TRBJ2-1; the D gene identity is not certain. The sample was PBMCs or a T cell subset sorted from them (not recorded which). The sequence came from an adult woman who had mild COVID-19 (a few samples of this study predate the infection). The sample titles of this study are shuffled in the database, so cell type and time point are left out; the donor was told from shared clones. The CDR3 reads CASSIGRTLSYNEQFF. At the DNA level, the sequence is TGTGCCAGTAGTATTGGGCGGACGCTTTCCTACAATGAGCAGTTCTTC.